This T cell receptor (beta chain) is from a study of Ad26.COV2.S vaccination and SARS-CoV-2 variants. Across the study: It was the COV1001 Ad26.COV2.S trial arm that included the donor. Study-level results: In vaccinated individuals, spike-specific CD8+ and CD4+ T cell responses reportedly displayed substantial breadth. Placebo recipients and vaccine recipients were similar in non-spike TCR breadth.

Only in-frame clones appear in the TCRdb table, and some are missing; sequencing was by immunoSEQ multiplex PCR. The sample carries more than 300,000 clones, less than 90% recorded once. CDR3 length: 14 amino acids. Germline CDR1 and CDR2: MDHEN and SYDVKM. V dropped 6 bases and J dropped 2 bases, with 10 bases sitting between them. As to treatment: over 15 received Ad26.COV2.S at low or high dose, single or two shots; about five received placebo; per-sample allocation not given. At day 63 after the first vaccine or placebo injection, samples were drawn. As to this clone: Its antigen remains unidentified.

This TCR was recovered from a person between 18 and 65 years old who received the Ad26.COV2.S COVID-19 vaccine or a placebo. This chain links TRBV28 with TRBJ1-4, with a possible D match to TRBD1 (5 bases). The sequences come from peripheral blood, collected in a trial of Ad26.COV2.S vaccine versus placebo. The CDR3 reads CASSAGSTNEKLFF. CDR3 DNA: TGTGCCAGCAGCGCAGGGTCGACTAATGAAAAACTGTTTTTT.